Each of the 30 T cell receptor beta chains below was sequenced from the same sample in a study of T cell responses to AZD1222 COVID-19 vaccine. Clones were sequenced by immunoSEQ multiplex PCR, and TCRdb holds only the in-frame ones, with some missing. The sample has more than 50,000 clones, 79% seen once. The source was peripheral blood, collected on day 0 of MenACWY control vaccination. All receptors come from an adult in good health.

CDR3 DNA sequence: TGTGCCAGCAGTTCCTCCGGGACAGACTCTTGGCGCACTGAAGCTTTCTTT. Amino acid sequence: CASSSSGTDSWRTEAFF. The rearrangement joins TRBV28 to TRBJ1-1, with TRBD1 identical over 7 bases. This CDR3 has 17 amino acids. Unmatched junction bases numbered 15, after V lost 4 bases and J lost 4 bases. Per germline, CDR1 MDHEN and CDR2 SYDVKM.

The CDR3 loop is CASDVLRRGDGYTF. The CDR3 DNA follows: TGTGCCAGCGACGTACTTCGCAGGGGCGATGGCTACACCTTC. The chain carries TRBV7-9 and TRBJ1-2; tentative D call: TRBD1 (6 bases). Trimming shortened V by 8 bases and J by 6 bases, and 19 bases separated the two germline ends. The CDR3 is 14 amino acids. CDR1 and CDR2 (germline): SEHNR, FQNEAQ (reference sequence). Using reference TRBV7-9 and TRBJ1-2 for the parts outside the CDR3, the full variable domain is DTGVSQNPRHKITKRGQNVTFRCDPISEHNRLYWYRQTLGQGPEFLTYFQNEAQLEKSRLLSDRFSAERPKGSFSTLEIQRTEQGDSAMYLCASDVLRRGDGYTFGSGTRLTVV.

The chain carries TRBV3-1 (or the pseudogene TRBV3-2) and TRBJ1-4; D may be TRBD1 (6 bases). This CDR3 contains 13 residues. CDR1 is LGHDT, CDR2 YNNKEL, per germline (reference sequence). Trimming removed 8 bases from V and 8 bases from J, with 15 bases in between. CDR3 region: CASQQGSGEKLFF. DNA for the CDR3: TGTGCCAGCCAGCAGGGGTCGGGAGAAAAACTGTTTTTT.

As concerns this clone: The germline gene is not matched at one end of the junction; a read error may be the cause. V usage is TRBV7-7 and J usage is TRBJ2-3, with TRBD2 matching 14 bases. This CDR3 has 18 residues. The V gene's germline CDR1 is SSHAT and CDR2 FNYEAQ (reference sequence). The DNA of the CDR3 is TGTGCTAGCAGTCTGACTAGCGGGGGGGCACCAGGCACAGATACGCAGTATTTT. Its protein is CASSLTSGGAPGTDTQYF.

The chain has TRBV4-1 and TRBJ1-2, with TRBD1 as a possible D gene (5 bases). CDR3 length: 15 residues. Trimming took 3 bases from V and 8 from J, leaving 19 bases between them. Germline CDR1 reads MGHRA; CDR2 reads YSYEKL. CDR3 amino acids: CASSHNGGEMGGYTF. DNA of the CDR3: TGCGCCAGCAGCCATAACGGGGGGGAGATGGGAGGCTACACCTTC.

A note on this clone: Germline is not matched at one junction end, which may reflect a read error. This rearrangement joins TRBV10-3 to TRBJ1-4; 10 bases are a match to TRBD1. This CDR3 is 14 amino acids long. Germline CDR1 ENHRY, CDR2 SYGVKD. CDR3 sequence reads: CAIIPTGGFGKTVF. CDR3 DNA: TGTGCCATCATCCCGACAGGGGGCTTTGGAAAAACTGTTTTT.

The chain links TRBV2 to TRBJ1-5, with a tentative D call TRBD1 (6 bases). V was clipped by 0 bases and J by 5 bases, with 11 bases between them. CDR1 and CDR2 from the germline V gene are SNHLY and FYNNEI. The CDR3 is 15 residues long. This CDR3 reads CASSEAIGQHQPQHF. As DNA, the CDR3 is TGTGCCAGCAGTGAAGCTATCGGACAGCATCAGCCCCAGCATTTT. Looking up the rest from reference TRBV2 and TRBJ1-5 gives the full variable domain: EPEVTQTPSHQVTQMGQEVILRCVPISNHLYFYWYRQILGQKVEFLVSFYNNEISEKSEIFDDQFSVERPDGSNFTLKIRSTKLEDSAMYFCASSEAIGQHQPQHFGDGTRLSIL.

The V gene is TRBV28, the J gene TRBJ2-7, with 7 bases aligning to TRBD1. The length of the CDR3 is 14 residues. Germline CDR1 reads MDHEN; CDR2 reads SYDVKM. V lost 5 bases, J lost 3 bases, and 7 bases stayed unmatched. CDR3 DNA: TGTGCCAGCAGTCCCCCCGGGACAGTCTACGAGCAGTACTTC. Amino acid sequence: CASSPPGTVYEQYF.

The chain employs TRBV7-9 and TRBJ2-7; either TRBD1 or TRBD2 may fit D (6 bases each). Germline loops: CDR1 SEHNR, CDR2 FQNEAQ (reference sequence). Trimming shortened V by 1 base and J by 3 bases, and 16 bases separated the two germline ends. This CDR3 has 16 residues. The DNA of the CDR3 is TGTGCCAGCAGCTTAGAACGGGGGCAGCCAAACTACGAGCAGTACTTC. It encodes CASSLERGQPNYEQYF.

This rearrangement joins TRBV2 to TRBJ1-2; D is ambiguous. The CDR3 sequence is 12 residues long. V was clipped by 1 base and J by 8 bases, with 8 bases between them. Germline loops: CDR1 SNHLY, CDR2 FYNNEI. As DNA, the CDR3 is TGTGCCAGCAGTGAAGTTGGGTGGGGCTACACCTTC. Translated: CASSEVGWGYTF.

The J gene is TRBJ2-3, the V gene TRBV5-1; possible D gene TRBD1, 6 bases. Trimming shortened V by 4 bases and J by 0 bases, and 9 bases separated the two germline ends. The CDR3 sequence is 14 residues long. CDR1 and CDR2 (germline): SGHRS, YFSETQ. The CDR3 region is CASSPGQSTDTQYF. The CDR3 nucleotides are TGCGCCAGCAGCCCTGGACAGAGCACAGATACGCAGTATTTT.

The sample holds many counts of this clone. The J gene is TRBJ1-6, the V gene TRBV5-1; TRBD1 matches 8 bases. The germline CDR1 and CDR2 sequences are SGHRS and YFSETQ. V dropped 4 bases and J dropped 10; count of bases not matched to a gene: 10. This CDR3 comprises 15 residues. The CDR3 here is CASSMTGVGGSPLHF. The DNA for the CDR3 is TGCGCCAGCAGCATGACAGGGGTTGGAGGCTCACCCCTCCACTTT.

The V gene is TRBV6-2 or TRBV6-3, the J gene TRBJ2-7; a weak D match, TRBD2 (5 bases). The germline V gene encodes CDR1 MNHEY and CDR2 SVGEGT. This CDR3 has 11 amino acids. With 6 bases removed from V and 6 bases from J, the gap between germline ends came to 9 bases. CDR3 sequence: CASSHGLEQYF. The CDR3 nucleotides read TGTGCCAGCAGCCATGGACTCGAGCAGTACTTC.

This clone was seen more than once but under ten times. This sequence joins TRBV9 and TRBJ1-1; D gene ambiguous. The germline V and J ends were trimmed by 4 bases and 1 base, with 11 bases remaining between them. CDR1 SGDLS and CDR2 YYNGEE come from the germline V gene. The CDR3 covers 14 residues. The CDR3 here is CASSLLTGNTEAFF. As DNA, the CDR3 is TGTGCCAGCAGCCTCCTGACTGGGAACACTGAAGCTTTCTTT.

V and J are TRBV4-1 and TRBJ2-1; D is uncertain. CDR1 and CDR2 (germline): MGHRA, YSYEKL. The V and J ends lost 0 bases and 10 bases respectively, with 16 bases between them. This CDR3 is 15 amino acids long. The CDR3 reads CASSQEETAYSEQFF. CDR3 coding DNA: TGCGCCAGCAGCCAAGAGGAGACTGCCTACAGCGAGCAGTTCTTC.

The rearrangement links TRBV7-8 to TRBJ1-4, with D perhaps matching TRBD1 (5 bases). The germline V gene encodes CDR1 SGHVS and CDR2 FQNEAQ. The V gene lost 2 bases and the J gene lost 6 bases, with 13 bases spanning the gap. The CDR3 covers 15 residues. The DNA of the CDR3 is TGTGCCAGCAGCTTACGGTCAGGGAGAGATGAAAAACTGTTTTTT. Residues: CASSLRSGRDEKLFF. Using reference TRBV7-8 and TRBJ1-4 for the parts outside the CDR3, the full variable domain is GAGVSQSPRYKVAKRGQDVALRCDPISGHVSLFWYQQALGQGPEFLTYFQNEAQLDKSGLPSDRFFAERPEGSVSTLKIQRTQQEDSAVYLCASSLRSGRDEKLFFGSGTQLSVL.

V and J are TRBV11-2 and TRBJ1-3; D is undetermined. This CDR3 is 15 amino acids long. V was cut by 5 bases and J by 0 bases, with 11 bases left in between. CDR1 is SGHAT, CDR2 FQNNGV, per germline. CDR3 in amino acids: CASSLGPDSGNTIYF. CDR3 bases: TGTGCCAGCAGCCTTGGACCAGACTCTGGAAACACCATATATTTT.

The gene calls are TRBV19 and TRBJ2-4; tentative D call: TRBD2 (6 bases). V lost 2 bases to trimming and J lost 5 bases, with 10 bases between them. Germline assignment: CDR1 LNHDA and CDR2 SQIVND (reference sequence). The CDR3 runs to 14 residues. CDR3 DNA: TGTGCCAGTAGTATAAGTCCGGGGGAAAACATTCAGTACTTC. It codes for CASSISPGENIQYF.

The V and J genes are TRBV9 and TRBJ1-2; no reliable D call. Per the germline V gene, CDR1 is SGDLS and CDR2 is YYNGEE. Trimming shortened V by 4 bases and J by 7 bases, and 11 bases separated the two germline ends. The CDR3 extends over 12 amino acids. CDR3 nucleotide sequence: TGTGCCAGCAGCCCCCGCTCGGCTGGCTACACCTTC. Amino acids: CASSPRSAGYTF.

This chain connects TRBV3-1 (or the pseudogene TRBV3-2) to TRBJ2-1, with TRBD2 matching 13 bases. The ends lost 7 bases at V and 9 bases at J; junction bases unmatched: 9. Germline V gene sequence: CDR1 LGHDT, CDR2 YNNKEL (reference sequence). The length of the CDR3 is 15 residues. CDR3: CASTPGLAGKGEQFF. The CDR3 DNA reads TGTGCCAGCACTCCGGGACTAGCGGGGAAGGGTGAGCAGTTCTTC.

The CDR3 DNA sequence: TGTGCCAGCAGCTCCGATTCAAGGGACAGGGATGGCTACACCTTC. Translation: CASSSDSRDRDGYTF. V gene TRBV13 combines with J gene TRBJ1-2; TRBD1 matches 9 bases. V dropped 4 bases and J dropped 6; count of bases not matched to a gene: 9. The CDR3 covers 15 residues. Looked up from germline, CDR1 is PRHDT and CDR2 is FYEKMQ (reference sequence).

V usage is TRBV7-2 and J usage is TRBJ2-3; the D gene is possibly TRBD2 (6 bases). CDR3 length equals 15 residues. Trimming removed 1 base at V and 0 bases at J, with 8 bases between. Germline V gene sequence: CDR1 SGHTA, CDR2 FQGNSA. The chain's CDR3 is CASSLGGKSTDTQYF. The CDR3 bases are TGTGCCAGCAGCTTAGGCGGGAAAAGCACAGATACGCAGTATTTT. The full variable domain, its missing parts supplied by reference TRBV7-2 and TRBJ2-3, is GAGVSQSPSNKVTEKGKDVELRCDPISGHTALYWYRQSLGQGLEFLIYFQGNSAPDKSGLPSDRFSAERTGGSVSTLTIQRTQQEDSAVYLCASSLGGKSTDTQYFGPGTRLTVL.

This chain links TRBV29-1 with TRBJ1-2; D call uncertain. Germline V gene lookup returns CDR1 SQVTM and CDR2 ANQGSEA. V was trimmed by 7 bases and J by 4 bases, leaving 16 bases between them. This CDR3 spans 13 amino acids. For the CDR3, the DNA is TGCAGCGCTCAGCCGGCCCTCGGCTATGGCTACACCTTC. This codes for CSAQPALGYGYTF.

The chain couples TRBV4-3 to TRBJ1-6, with a possible D match to TRBD1 (5 bases). In germline, CDR1 is LGHNA, CDR2 YSLEER. The CDR3 totals 14 residues. V lost 3 bases and J 5 bases, leaving 8 bases between the germline ends. CDR3 loop: CASSQGGNNSPLHF. CDR3 DNA sequence: TGCGCCAGCAGCCAGGGGGGGAATAATTCACCCCTCCACTTT.

The J gene is TRBJ2-7, the V gene TRBV2; perhaps D is TRBD1 or TRBD2 (6 bases each). The V gene's germline CDR1 is SNHLY and CDR2 FYNNEI. This CDR3 spans 15 amino acids. The V and J ends lost 4 bases and 0 bases respectively, with 13 bases between them. In DNA, the CDR3 is TGTGCCAGCAGTGGGAACAGGGACTTCTCCTACGAGCAGTACTTC. Its translation is CASSGNRDFSYEQYF.

The V gene is TRBV29-1, the J gene TRBJ2-7; possible D gene TRBD1, 6 bases. Germline CDR1 reads SQVTM; CDR2 reads ANQGSEA. This CDR3 spans 11 amino acids. Trimming took 4 bases from V and 4 from J, leaving 8 bases between them. CDR3 in amino acids: CSVAQGYEQYF. CDR3 DNA: TGCAGCGTTGCACAGGGATACGAGCAGTACTTC.

This clone was seen at least ten times. The chain uses TRBV5-5 and TRBJ1-3, with D tentatively TRBD1 (5 bases). The germline V gene encodes CDR1 SGHKS and CDR2 YYEKEE (reference sequence). Trimming shortened V by 5 bases and J by 0 bases, and 9 bases separated the two germline ends. This CDR3 has 14 amino acids. The CDR3 loop is CASSWDLSGNTIYF. The CDR3 coding sequence is TGTGCCAGCAGTTGGGACCTCTCTGGAAACACCATATATTTT. The variable domain in full, completed from reference TRBV5-5 and TRBJ1-3, reads DAGVTQSPTHLIKTRGQQVTLRCSPISGHKSVSWYQQVLGQGPQFIFQYYEKEERGRGNFPDRFSARQFPNYSSELNVNALLLGDSALYLCASSWDLSGNTIYFGEGSWLTVV.

This clone was counted only a few times. The chain combines TRBV29-1 with TRBJ1-2; D is possibly TRBD1 (5 bases). CDR3 size: 14 residues. Germline CDR1 SQVTM, CDR2 ANQGSEA. V was clipped by 3 bases and J by 2 bases, with 13 bases between them. CDR3 sequence (DNA): TGCAGCGTTGAGGTCGGTGGGGGAAACTATGGCTACACCTTC. Protein: CSVEVGGGNYGYTF.

The J gene is TRBJ2-1, the V gene TRBV5-1; 9 bases align to TRBD2. J was trimmed by 14 bases and V by 0 bases; bases with no gene match: 9. From germline, CDR1 is SGHRS and CDR2 YFSETQ. This CDR3 is built from 14 residues. DNA for the CDR3: TGCGCCAGCAGCTTGGAGGGACTAGCAGCCTTGGAGTTCTTC. It encodes CASSLEGLAALEFF.

V usage is TRBV19 and J usage is TRBJ2-2; D is possibly TRBD1 or TRBD2 (5 bases each). Trimming cost V 7 bases and J 6 bases, with 15 bases left between them. The CDR3 has 14 amino acids. Per germline, CDR1 LNHDA and CDR2 SQIVND (reference sequence). The CDR3 region is CASKDSGYSGELFF. CDR3 bases: TGTGCCAGTAAGGACTCAGGGTACTCCGGGGAGCTGTTTTTT.